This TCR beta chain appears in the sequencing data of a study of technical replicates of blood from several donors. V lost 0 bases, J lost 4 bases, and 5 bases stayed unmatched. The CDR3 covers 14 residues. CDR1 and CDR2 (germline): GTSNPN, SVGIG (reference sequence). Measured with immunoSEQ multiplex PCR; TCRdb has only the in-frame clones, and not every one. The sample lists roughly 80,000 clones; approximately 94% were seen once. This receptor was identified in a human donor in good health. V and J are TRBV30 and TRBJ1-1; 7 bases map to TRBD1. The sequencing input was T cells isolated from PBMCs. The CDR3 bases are TGTGCCTGGAGTGTACTGCAGGGGGTCACTGAAGCTTTCTTT. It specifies CAWSVLQGVTEAFF.